Listed here are 28 T cell receptor beta chains from one sample, sequenced in a study of human T cells and chemical hapten exposure. Time point of the sample: patch test 1, 2 weeks after DPC sensitization. Stated treatment: therapeutic diphenylcyclopropenone sensitization with weekly scalp DPC. TCRdb redid the calling of the RACE reads with MiXCR, one entry per CDR3 protein. The sample lists 70,000 to 75,000 distinct CDR3 sequences; approximately 35% were seen once. The material was whole blood, obtained in connection with sensitization to the hapten diphenylcyclopropenone (DPC). The receptors were sampled from a man aged 35 to 55 with alopecia areata. Some clones in this sample may be carry-over from other donors' samples.

This clonotype was detected only a few times. This chain links TRBV5-6 with TRBJ2-2; no reliable D call. The CDR3 is 12 residues long. Germline V gene lookup returns CDR1 SGHDT and CDR2 YYEEEE. V was shortened by 4 bases and J by 6 bases, with 7 bases between the two germline ends. CDR3 in DNA: TGTGCCAGCAGCCAACCGGCCGGGGAGCTGTTTTTT. Protein: CASSQPAGELFF.

This clonotype appeared a few times. The chain employs TRBV20-1 and TRBJ2-7; D remains ambiguous. Germline CDR1 reads DFQATT; CDR2 reads SNEGSKA (reference sequence). The CDR3 extends over 11 amino acids. V gave up 3 bases and J gave up 3 bases, with 6 bases separating them. CDR3 amino acids: CSARMGYEQYF. The CDR3 DNA reads as TGCAGTGCTAGGATGGGCTACGAGCAGTACTTC.

This clonotype has a handful of counts. The chain uses TRBV7-9 and TRBJ1-5; the D is unclear. In germline, CDR1 is SEHNR, CDR2 FQNEAQ (reference sequence). There are 17 residues in the CDR3. Trimming removed 1 base from V and 0 bases from J, with 13 bases in between. The CDR3 loop reads CASSLVLAAGSNQPQHF. The CDR3 DNA sequence: TGTGCCAGCAGCTTAGTTCTCGCGGCCGGTAGCAATCAGCCCCAGCATTTT.

The V call is TRBV6-5, the J call TRBJ1-4; D not resolved. This CDR3 region has 15 residues. Germline lookup yields CDR1 MNHEY and CDR2 SVGAGI. Trimming cost V 5 bases and J 0 bases, with 10 bases left between them. CDR3 loop: CASSAEGATNEKLFF. In nucleotides, the CDR3 is TGTGCCAGCAGTGCCGAGGGAGCAACTAATGAAAAACTGTTTTTT.

The chain has TRBV7-9 and TRBJ2-7; D unresolved. With 5 bases removed from V and 3 bases from J, the gap between germline ends came to 11 bases. The length of the CDR3 is 13 residues. Germline-derived CDR1 and CDR2 are SEHNR and FQNEAQ (reference sequence). DNA for the CDR3: TGTGCCAGCAGCCTAACACAAGACTACGAGCAGTACTTC. Encoded protein: CASSLTQDYEQYF.

The CDR3 DNA sequence: TGCAGTGTACCTGGAGGCCAACGAACTAGCACAGATACGCAGTATTTT. Translation: CSVPGGQRTSTDTQYF. The chain is built from TRBV20-1 and TRBJ2-3, with D maybe TRBD2 (5 bases). The CDR3 length is 16 residues. Germline CDR1 is DFQATT and CDR2 is SNEGSKA (reference sequence). V gave up 7 bases and J gave up 0 bases, with 20 bases separating them.

The chain uses TRBV28 and TRBJ2-5; D might be TRBD2 (5 bases). The V and J ends lost 4 bases and 1 base respectively, with 10 bases between them. Germline-derived CDR1 and CDR2 are MDHEN and SYDVKM. This CDR3 region has 14 residues. CDR3 nucleotides: TGTGCCAGCAGTTCCGGGGATCGCCAAGAGACCCAGTACTTC. Translation gives CASSSGDRQETQYF.

This chain links TRBV20-1 with TRBJ2-7, with D maybe TRBD2 (6 bases). V lost 0 bases and J 0 bases, leaving 12 bases between the germline ends. The germline V gene encodes CDR1 DFQATT and CDR2 SNEGSKA (reference sequence). The CDR3 length is 15 residues. In DNA form, the CDR3 reads TGCAGTGCTAGAGATCCCGCGGGGATCTCCTACGAGCAGTACTTC. Protein product: CSARDPAGISYEQYF.

V usage is TRBV2 and J usage is TRBJ1-1; 7 bases align to TRBD1. The germline gives CDR1 SNHLY, CDR2 FYNNEI. V lost 2 bases, J lost 1 base, and 10 bases stayed unmatched. CDR3 size: 17 residues. CDR3 in DNA: TGTGCCAGCAGTGAACGGTCAGGGGGTAGAGCGAACACTGAAGCTTTCTTT. As protein: CASSERSGGRANTEAFF. The full variable domain, completed using reference TRBV2 and TRBJ1-1, is EPEVTQTPSHQVTQMGQEVILRCVPISNHLYFYWYRQILGQKVEFLVSFYNNEISEKSEIFDDQFSVERPDGSNFTLKIRSTKLEDSAMYFCASSERSGGRANTEAFFGQGTRLTVV.

This clonotype was observed a handful of times. The chain recombines TRBV7-9 with TRBJ2-4; tentatively, D is TRBD1 (6 bases). The CDR3 runs to 15 residues. Trimming shortened V by 5 bases and J by 7 bases, and 18 bases separated the two germline ends. Germline lookup yields CDR1 SEHNR and CDR2 FQNEAQ (reference sequence). The CDR3 reads CASSPGQAGVNIQYF. The CDR3 coding sequence is TGTGCCAGCAGCCCGGGGCAGGCAGGGGTCAACATTCAGTACTTC.

Only a few counts were recorded for this clonotype. J is TRBJ2-7 and V is TRBV28, with D tentatively TRBD1 (6 bases). Germline lookup yields CDR1 MDHEN and CDR2 SYDVKM. This CDR3 has 14 residues. V shed 5 bases and J shed 1 base, with 12 bases lying between them. The CDR3 loop is CASSPFGQSYEQYF. CDR3 nucleotides: TGTGCCAGCAGTCCCTTCGGACAGTCCTACGAGCAGTACTTC.

This clonotype was counted a few times. The chain uses TRBV12-3 or TRBV12-4 and TRBJ2-1; TRBD2 matches at 7 bases. With V trimmed by 6 bases and J by 6 bases, 8 bases remained unmatched. There are 14 residues in the CDR3. The CDR3 DNA is TGTGCCAGCAGGGGGGGGGGATTAGGCAATGAGCAGTTCTTC. Residues: CASRGGGLGNEQFF.

J is TRBJ2-7 and V is TRBV5-8, with D tentatively TRBD1 or TRBD2 (5 bases each). Germline CDR1 reads SGHTS; CDR2 reads YDEGEE. The ends were cut back, 4 bases at V and 3 bases at J, with 14 bases in the middle. The CDR3 contains 14 residues. CDR3 residues: CASSRRGRFYEQYF. CDR3 nucleotides: TGTGCCAGCAGCCGCCGGGGACGGTTCTACGAGCAGTACTTC.

By proportion, this clonotype is medium-sized. The chain uses TRBV27 and TRBJ1-1; D not certain. From germline, CDR1 is MNHEY and CDR2 SMNVEV (reference sequence). The CDR3 runs 15 residues. With 6 bases removed from V and 7 bases from J, the gap between germline ends came to 21 bases. CDR3 bases: TGTGCCAGCAGGAAGACGGCCGGCAGCAACCTTGAAGCTTTCTTT. Its translation is CASRKTAGSNLEAFF.

The rearrangement uses TRBV28 and TRBJ1-1, with 8 bases aligning to TRBD1. CDR3 length: 15 residues. V lost 1 base and J lost 5; bases outside the gene matches: 6. The germline CDR1 and CDR2 sequences are MDHEN and SYDVKM. CDR3 nucleotide sequence: TGTGCCAGCAGTTTATTATCAGGGGGCAGGACTGAAGCTTTCTTT. Translation: CASSLLSGGRTEAFF.

The chain uses TRBV7-8 and TRBJ2-1; 7 bases fit TRBD2. J gave up 2 bases and V 2 bases, and 3 bases lay outside the gene matches. This CDR3 region has 15 residues. The germline V gene has CDR1 SGHVS and CDR2 FQNEAQ. CDR3: CASSLWGGTYNEQFF. CDR3 nucleotides: TGTGCCAGCAGCTTATGGGGGGGTACCTACAATGAGCAGTTCTTC.

CDR3 protein: CASSYHRRSTNEKLFF. CDR3 bases: TGTGCCAGCAGTTACCACAGACGCTCAACTAATGAAAAACTGTTTTTT. V gene TRBV6-5 combines with J gene TRBJ1-4, with D unresolved. The CDR3 covers 16 residues. From germline, CDR1 is MNHEY and CDR2 SVGAGI. Trimming stripped 2 bases from V and 0 bases from J, with 10 bases between.

V is TRBV20-1 and J is TRBJ2-1, with 8 bases that match TRBD1. V gave up 6 bases and J gave up 7 bases; unmatched junction bases: 17. CDR1 and CDR2 from the germline V gene are DFQATT and SNEGSKA (reference sequence). This CDR3 is 16 amino acids long. For the CDR3, the DNA is TGCAGTGCCCCCCCAGCAGGGGGCGGGTTTGGGAATGAGCAGTTCTTC. It specifies CSAPPAGGGFGNEQFF.

A few counts support this clonotype. V gene TRBV28 combines with J gene TRBJ2-4; TRBD2 is a possible D gene (5 bases). V was trimmed by 4 bases and J by 6 bases, leaving 7 bases between them. This CDR3 spans 12 amino acids. Looked up from germline, CDR1 is MDHEN and CDR2 is SYDVKM. CDR3 in DNA: TGTGCCAGCAGTTCTGCGGGAAACATTCAGTACTTC. Translated, it gives CASSSAGNIQYF.

The V call is TRBV7-2, the J call TRBJ2-6; no clear D gene. Germline V gene sequence: CDR1 SGHTA, CDR2 FQGNSA. V was trimmed by 5 bases and J by 4 bases, leaving 9 bases between them. The CDR3 is 14 amino acids. The CDR3 sequence is CASSLPRGANVLTF. Here the CDR3 DNA reads TGTGCCAGCAGCCTGCCCCGGGGGGCCAACGTCCTGACTTTC.

The V gene is TRBV7-9, the J gene TRBJ2-7; D remains ambiguous. Trimming shortened V by 5 bases and J by 3 bases, and 8 bases separated the two germline ends. Looked up from germline, CDR1 is SEHNR and CDR2 is FQNEAQ (reference sequence). This CDR3 comprises 12 residues. The CDR3 DNA reads TGTGCCAGCAGCCTGAACGACTACGAGCAGTACTTC. Residues: CASSLNDYEQYF.

This clonotype has a handful of counts. This sequence joins TRBV12-3 or TRBV12-4 and TRBJ2-1; D ambiguous. Trimming removed 2 bases from V and 3 bases from J, with 8 bases in between. CDR3 length: 14 residues. The CDR3 DNA is TGTGCCAGCAGTTTAATGGGGATCTACAATGAGCAGTTCTTC. This encodes CASSLMGIYNEQFF.

V is TRBV20-1 and J is TRBJ1-1; D uncertain. Trimming removed 5 bases from V and 6 bases from J, with 13 bases in between. The CDR3 spans 12 residues. Germline lookup yields CDR1 DFQATT and CDR2 SNEGSKA (reference sequence). The CDR3 sequence: CSARGAGPEAFF. As DNA, the CDR3 is TGCAGTGCTCGAGGCGCGGGCCCTGAAGCTTTCTTT.

This CDR3 reads CSASVTTNNEQFF. The CDR3 nucleotides read TGCAGTGCTAGTGTGACGACGAACAATGAGCAGTTCTTC. The V and J genes are TRBV20-1 and TRBJ2-1, with D uncertain. This CDR3 is built from 13 residues. CDR1 is DFQATT and CDR2 is SNEGSKA in the germline V gene (reference sequence). V lost 3 bases and J lost 5, with 11 bases in between.

Only a few counts were recorded for this clonotype. The chain combines TRBV12-3 or TRBV12-4 with TRBJ2-1; D might be TRBD2 (5 bases). V shed 7 bases and J shed 5 bases, with 15 bases lying between them. The length of the CDR3 is 14 residues. CDR3 region: CASTGGVQNNEQFF. The CDR3 DNA is TGTGCCAGCACCGGAGGTGTTCAGAACAATGAGCAGTTCTTC.

This clonotype was counted only a few times. This rearrangement joins TRBV5-1 to TRBJ2-7; D gene unclear. V was trimmed by 4 bases and J by 6 bases, leaving 11 bases between them. CDR1 SGHRS and CDR2 YFSETQ come from the germline V gene. There are 12 residues in the CDR3. The CDR3 here is CASSVPGSEQYF. Here the CDR3 DNA reads TGCGCCAGCAGCGTCCCGGGCTCCGAGCAGTACTTC.

Many counts were recorded for this clonotype. The CDR3 protein is CSARAVPSGRITYNEQFF. CDR3 nucleotide sequence: TGCAGTGCTAGAGCGGTCCCTAGCGGGAGGATCACCTACAATGAGCAGTTCTTC. This chain links TRBV20-1 with TRBJ2-1, with 11 positions matching TRBD2. This CDR3 contains 18 residues. Germline V gives CDR1 DFQATT, CDR2 SNEGSKA (reference sequence). J was trimmed by 2 bases and V by 1 base; bases with no gene match: 10.

The chain joins TRBV7-9 to TRBJ1-1; possibly TRBD1 for D (5 bases). Germline CDR1 is SEHNR and CDR2 is FQNEAQ (reference sequence). The CDR3 sequence is 14 residues long. Between the trimmed V and J ends, which lost 5 bases and 2 bases, there was a span of 12 bases. The CDR3, as DNA: TGTGCCAGCAGCGGTACAGGCGTCAACACTGAAGCTTTCTTT. Amino acid sequence: CASSGTGVNTEAFF.